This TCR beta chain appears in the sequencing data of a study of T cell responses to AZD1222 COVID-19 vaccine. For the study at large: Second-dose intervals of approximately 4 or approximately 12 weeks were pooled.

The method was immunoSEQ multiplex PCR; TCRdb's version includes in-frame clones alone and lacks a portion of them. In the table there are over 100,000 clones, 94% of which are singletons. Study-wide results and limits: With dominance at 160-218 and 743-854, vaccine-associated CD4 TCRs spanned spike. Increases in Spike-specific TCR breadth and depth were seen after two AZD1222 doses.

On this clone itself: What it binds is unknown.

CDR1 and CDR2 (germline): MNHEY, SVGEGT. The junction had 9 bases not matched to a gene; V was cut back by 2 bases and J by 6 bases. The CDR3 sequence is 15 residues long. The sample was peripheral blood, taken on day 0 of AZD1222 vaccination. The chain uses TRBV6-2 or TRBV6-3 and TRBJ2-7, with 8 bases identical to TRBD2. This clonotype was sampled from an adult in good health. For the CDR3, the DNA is TGTGCCAGCAGTTACCATTCGCGGGAGGATGCCGAGCAGTACTTC. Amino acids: CASSYHSREDAEQYF.